This record covers a single T cell receptor beta chain. Germline loops: CDR1 LNHDA, CDR2 SQIVND (reference sequence). This CDR3 spans 14 amino acids. The ends were cut back, 1 base at V and 10 bases at J, with 16 bases in the middle. The sample is drawn from a study of control samples from healthy donors and cancer patients. TCRdb's copy holds only in-frame clones and misses some; the assay was immunoSEQ multiplex PCR. Here the sample spans approximately 160,000 clones, roughly 90% being singletons. This clonotype originated in a woman in her twenties or thirties in good health. Specimen: blood. The gene calls are TRBV19 and TRBJ1-1, with no clear D. Written as DNA, the CDR3 is TGTGCCAGTAGTATAGGGGCAGGAGATCGTGGAGCTTTCTTT. Its protein is CASSIGAGDRGAFF. Together with reference TRBV19 and TRBJ1-1, the CDR3 gives the full variable domain: DGGITQSPKYLFRKEGQNVTLSCEQNLNHDAMYWYRQDPGQGLRLIYYSQIVNDFQKGDIAEGYSVSREKKESFPLTVTSAQKNPTAFYLCASSIGAGDRGAFFGQGTRLTVV.